This passage covers 19 T cell receptor beta chains from one sample sequenced in a study of cytomegalovirus exposure and HLA in healthy donors. A multiplex PCR was run with 60 Vbeta primers and 13 Jbeta primers. Assay: immunoSEQ multiplex PCR; the TCRdb copy retains only in-frame clones and omits some. This sample has 80,000 or so clones, with roughly 72% found just once. Sequenced: PBMCs. The origin of the receptors is a man aged 25 to 45 in good health and CMV-seropositive.

This clone was seen a single time. V is TRBV14 and J is TRBJ1-1; 7 bases are a match to TRBD1. Germline trimming cut 4 bases from V and 5 bases from J; bases unmatched to any gene: 4. This CDR3 comprises 13 residues. Germline lookup yields CDR1 SGHDN and CDR2 FVKESK. The CDR3 nucleotides are TGTGCCAGCAGCCCCCGACAGGGTACTGAAGCTTTCTTT. Encoded protein: CASSPRQGTEAFF. Full variable domain (outside the CDR3, taken from reference TRBV14 and TRBJ1-1): EAGVTQFPSHSVIEKGQTVTLRCDPISGHDNLYWYRRVMGKEIKFLLHFVKESKQDESGMPNNRFLAERTGGTYSTLKVQPAELEDSGVYFCASSPRQGTEAFFGQGTRLTVV.

Concerning this clone itself: One end of the junction is discordant with germline, which a read error may explain. The CDR3 bases are TGCGCCAGCAGCCAAGAGGGTGAGCCGGGACAGAGCAATCAGCCCCAGAATTTT. Its translation: CASSQEGEPGQSNQPQNF. This chain uses TRBV4-1 with TRBJ1-5, with 7 bases lining up with TRBD1. The CDR3 covers 18 residues. CDR1 is MGHRA, CDR2 YSYEKL, per germline.

CDR3 DNA sequence: TGCAGTGCTCCGTTGCGCGAAAAACTGTTTTTT. Its translation: CSAPLREKLFF. The V and J genes are TRBV20-1 and TRBJ1-4; no firm D call. Germline values: CDR1 DFQATT, CDR2 SNEGSKA (reference sequence). V was pared by 5 bases and J by 8 bases, with 9 bases between. This CDR3 region has 11 residues.

V usage is TRBV11-2 and J usage is TRBJ1-3; unclear D gene. CDR3 length equals 15 residues. Germline V gene data show CDR1 as SGHAT and CDR2 as FQNNGV. V lost 5 bases, J lost 4 bases, and 15 bases lay in between. CDR3 bases: TGTGCCAGCAGCCGAAATTCGGAGGCGGGAAACACCATATATTTT. Translation: CASSRNSEAGNTIYF.

This clone appeared once. The V gene is TRBV2, the J gene TRBJ2-7; TRBD2 agrees at 9 bases. This CDR3 has 17 residues. Trimming at V came to 3 bases and at J to 6 bases, leaving 15 bases not matched to a gene. The V gene's germline CDR1 is SNHLY and CDR2 FYNNEI. DNA of the CDR3: TGTGCCAGCAGTGATTTTGGGCTAGCGGGGTACTCGTCCGAGCAGTACTTC. It yields the protein CASSDFGLAGYSSEQYF.

V usage is TRBV6-4 and J usage is TRBJ2-7; 8 nucleotides agree with TRBD1. The CDR3 loop spans 15 amino acids. Germline lookup yields CDR1 MRHNA and CDR2 SNTAGT. With V trimmed by 6 bases and J by 1 base, 8 bases remained unmatched. CDR3 amino acids: CASSAGTGPSYEQYF. The CDR3 DNA reads as TGTGCCAGCAGCGCCGGGACAGGTCCTTCCTACGAGCAGTACTTC.

This clone was detected only a few times. The chain joins TRBV5-1 to TRBJ2-1; D gene uncertain. Trimming took off 4 bases at V and 8 bases at J, with 13 bases between the two ends. The CDR3 contains 13 residues. CDR1 and CDR2 from the germline V gene are SGHRS and YFSETQ. This CDR3 is CASSPLSQDEQFF. DNA for the CDR3: TGCGCCAGCAGCCCCCTCTCCCAGGATGAGCAGTTCTTC.

V and J are TRBV9 and TRBJ1-1; no reliable D call. The CDR3 runs to 13 residues. V lost 3 bases to trimming and J lost 4 bases, with 10 bases between them. Germline CDR1 and CDR2: SGDLS and YYNGEE. CDR3 sequence: CASSDTVTTEAFF. CDR3 nucleotides: TGTGCCAGCAGCGACACAGTTACCACTGAAGCTTTCTTT.

This clone was detected once. The rearrangement links TRBV9 to TRBJ2-3; 11 bases map to TRBD2. V lost 3 bases to trimming and J lost 1 base; unmatched junction nucleotides: 4. The CDR3 loop spans 16 amino acids. Germline V lookup: CDR1 SGDLS, CDR2 YYNGEE. In DNA, the CDR3 is TGTGCCAGCAGCGACCTAGCGGGAGGAGGCACAGATACGCAGTATTTT. It encodes CASSDLAGGGTDTQYF.

The chain combines TRBV4-1 with TRBJ1-1, with D perhaps matching TRBD1 (6 bases). V shed 6 bases and J shed 0 bases, with 11 bases lying between them. CDR1 is MGHRA, CDR2 YSYEKL, per germline. The CDR3 runs 14 residues. DNA for the CDR3: TGCGCCAGCAGTCTAAACAGGGTGAACACTGAAGCTTTCTTT. Protein sequence: CASSLNRVNTEAFF.

V gene TRBV9 combines with J gene TRBJ1-5; TRBD1 aligns across 7 bases. This CDR3 contains 15 residues. V lost 3 bases and J lost 5; bases outside the gene matches: 8. The germline gives CDR1 SGDLS, CDR2 YYNGEE. The DNA of the CDR3 is TGTGCCAGCAGCGGAGACCCCACAGGGGATCAGCCCCAGCATTTT. Its protein product is CASSGDPTGDQPQHF.

The gene calls are TRBV18 and TRBJ1-4, with 7 nucleotides matching TRBD1. The germline V gene has CDR1 KGHSH and CDR2 LQKENI. V lost 3 bases to trimming and J lost 0 bases; unmatched junction nucleotides: 7. The CDR3 has 17 residues. CDR3 amino acids: CASSPQDRTATNEKLFF. The CDR3 coding sequence is TGTGCCAGCTCACCTCAGGACAGGACTGCAACTAATGAAAAACTGTTTTTT.

This clone came up a few times. The V gene is TRBV27, the J gene TRBJ2-7; no definite D call. Trimming removed 3 bases at V and 4 bases at J, with 4 bases between. Germline V gives CDR1 MNHEY, CDR2 SMNVEV (reference sequence). CDR3 size: 11 residues. This CDR3 is CASSFGYEQYF. In nucleotides, the CDR3 is TGTGCCAGCAGTTTCGGGTACGAGCAGTACTTC.

The V gene is TRBV5-1, the J gene TRBJ2-5; TRBD1 agrees at 8 bases. Germline-derived CDR1 and CDR2 are SGHRS and YFSETQ. After removal of 3 bases from V and 4 bases from J, the junction contained 5 bases not matched to a gene. There are 14 residues in the CDR3. CDR3 DNA: TGCGCCAGCAGCTGGACAGGGCAGGGAGAGACCCAGTACTTC. It is translated as CASSWTGQGETQYF.

V usage is TRBV27 and J usage is TRBJ1-3; D is ambiguous. Germline V CDR1 and CDR2: MNHEY, SMNVEV (reference sequence). V gave up 8 bases and J gave up 4 bases, with 27 bases separating them. There are 18 residues in the CDR3. CDR3 loop: CASSGIWPLRSSGNTIYF. The CDR3 nucleotides read TGTGCCAGCTCCGGGATATGGCCTCTGCGGTCGTCAGGAAACACCATATATTTT.

The chain has TRBV6-1 and TRBJ1-5, with no clear D. V lost 2 bases to trimming and J lost 2 bases, with 10 bases between them. Germline V gene sequence: CDR1 MNHNS, CDR2 SASEGT. The CDR3 runs to 15 residues. The CDR3 bases are TGTGCCAGCAGTGAAACATTTGTGGGCAATCAGCCCCAGCATTTT. As protein: CASSETFVGNQPQHF.

The CDR3 DNA reads TGTGCCAGCAGCTTAGGCACAGGGGGACTAGCGGGAGTTGAGCAGTTCTTC. Its translation is CASSLGTGGLAGVEQFF. The chain joins TRBV7-2 to TRBJ2-1; 14 positions match TRBD2. Germline CDR1 is SGHTA and CDR2 is FQGNSA. CDR3 length equals 17 residues. V lost 1 base and J lost 9; bases outside the gene matches: 8.

The rearrangement joins TRBV4-2 to TRBJ1-1, with unresolved D. With 3 bases removed from V and 6 bases from J, the gap between germline ends came to 17 bases. The CDR3 is 15 residues long. CDR1 is LGHNA, CDR2 YNFKEQ, per germline. The CDR3 is CASSQGPGAEAEAFF. For the CDR3, the DNA is TGTGCCAGCAGCCAGGGTCCGGGAGCAGAGGCTGAAGCTTTCTTT.

V gene TRBV5-1 combines with J gene TRBJ2-7; weak D call: TRBD1 (5 bases). This CDR3 contains 14 residues. From germline, CDR1 is SGHRS and CDR2 YFSETQ. The germline V and J ends were trimmed by 4 bases and 1 base, with 12 bases remaining between them. CDR3 in DNA: TGCGCCAGCAGCCCCGCAGGGCGTTCCTACGAGCAGTACTTC. This codes for CASSPAGRSYEQYF.